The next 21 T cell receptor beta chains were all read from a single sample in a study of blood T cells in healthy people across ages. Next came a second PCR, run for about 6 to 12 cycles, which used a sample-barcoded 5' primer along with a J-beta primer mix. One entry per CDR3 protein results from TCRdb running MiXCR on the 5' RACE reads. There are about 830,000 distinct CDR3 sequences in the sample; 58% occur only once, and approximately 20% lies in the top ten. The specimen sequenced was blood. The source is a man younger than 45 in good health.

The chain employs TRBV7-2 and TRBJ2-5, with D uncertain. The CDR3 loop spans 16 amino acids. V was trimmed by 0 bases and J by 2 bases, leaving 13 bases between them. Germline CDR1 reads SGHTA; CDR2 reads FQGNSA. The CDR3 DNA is TGTGCCAGCAGCTTAGCGGCTGGGGTTGGGCAAGAGACCCAGTACTTC. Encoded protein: CASSLAAGVGQETQYF.

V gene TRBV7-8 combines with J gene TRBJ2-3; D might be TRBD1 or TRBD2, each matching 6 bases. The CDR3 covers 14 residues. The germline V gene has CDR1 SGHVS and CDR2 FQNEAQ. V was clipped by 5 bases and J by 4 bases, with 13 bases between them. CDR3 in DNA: TGTGCCAGCAGCCCCCACAGGGACTCAGATACGCAGTATTTT. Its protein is CASSPHRDSDTQYF.

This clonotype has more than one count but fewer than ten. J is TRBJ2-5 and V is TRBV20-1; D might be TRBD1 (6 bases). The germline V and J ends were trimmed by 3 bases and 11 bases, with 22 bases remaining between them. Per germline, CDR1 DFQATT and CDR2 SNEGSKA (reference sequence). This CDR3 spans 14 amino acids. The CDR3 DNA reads TGCAGTGCTAGCCCGACAGGCTTGTCTAGGGAGCAGTACTTC. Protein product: CSASPTGLSREQYF.

The CDR3 protein is CASGSTLLRVETQYF. CDR3 in DNA: TGTGCCAGCGGCTCGACGCTCCTCAGGGTGGAGACCCAGTACTTC. V usage is TRBV6-5 and J usage is TRBJ2-5, with D maybe TRBD1 (5 bases). CDR3 length: 15 amino acids. Germline CDR1 MNHEY, CDR2 SVGAGI. Trimming took off 8 bases at V and 5 bases at J, with 21 bases between the two ends.

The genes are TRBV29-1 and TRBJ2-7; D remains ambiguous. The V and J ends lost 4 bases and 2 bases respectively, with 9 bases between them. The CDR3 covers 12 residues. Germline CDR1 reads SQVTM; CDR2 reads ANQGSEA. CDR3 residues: CSVARSTYEQYF. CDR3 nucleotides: TGCAGCGTTGCACGGAGTACCTACGAGCAGTACTTC.

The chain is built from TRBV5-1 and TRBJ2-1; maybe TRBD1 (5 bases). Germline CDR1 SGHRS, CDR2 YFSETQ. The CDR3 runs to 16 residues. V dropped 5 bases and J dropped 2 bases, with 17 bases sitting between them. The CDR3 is CASRLSGARTYNEQFF. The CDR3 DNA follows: TGCGCCAGCAGGCTTTCTGGGGCGAGAACCTACAATGAGCAGTTCTTC.

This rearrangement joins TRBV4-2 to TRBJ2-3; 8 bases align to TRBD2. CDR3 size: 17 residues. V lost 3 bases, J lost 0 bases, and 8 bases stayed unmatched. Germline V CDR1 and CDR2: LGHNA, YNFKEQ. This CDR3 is CASSQSTSGSSTDTQYF. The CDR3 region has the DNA TGTGCCAGCAGCCAGAGCACTAGCGGTTCTAGCACAGATACGCAGTATTTT.

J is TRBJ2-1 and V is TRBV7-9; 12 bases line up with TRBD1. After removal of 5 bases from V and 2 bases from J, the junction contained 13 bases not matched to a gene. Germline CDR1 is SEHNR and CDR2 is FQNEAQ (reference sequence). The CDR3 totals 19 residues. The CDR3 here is CASSLTGTGGVGPYNEQFF. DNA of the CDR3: TGTGCCAGCAGCCTGACCGGGACAGGGGGCGTAGGCCCCTACAATGAGCAGTTCTTC.

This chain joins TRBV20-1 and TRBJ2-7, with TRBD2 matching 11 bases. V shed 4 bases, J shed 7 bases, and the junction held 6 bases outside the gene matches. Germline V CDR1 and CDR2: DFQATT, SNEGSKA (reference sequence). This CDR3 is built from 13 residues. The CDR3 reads CSATTLAGGEQYF. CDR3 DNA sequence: TGCAGTGCTACAACTTTAGCGGGAGGGGAGCAGTACTTC.

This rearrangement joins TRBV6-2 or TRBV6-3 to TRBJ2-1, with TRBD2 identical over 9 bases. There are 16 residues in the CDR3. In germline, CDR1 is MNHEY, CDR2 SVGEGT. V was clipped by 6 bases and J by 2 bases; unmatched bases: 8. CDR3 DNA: TGTGCCAGCAGCAACCCGGGACTAGCCCCCTACAATGAGCAGTTCTTC. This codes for CASSNPGLAPYNEQFF.

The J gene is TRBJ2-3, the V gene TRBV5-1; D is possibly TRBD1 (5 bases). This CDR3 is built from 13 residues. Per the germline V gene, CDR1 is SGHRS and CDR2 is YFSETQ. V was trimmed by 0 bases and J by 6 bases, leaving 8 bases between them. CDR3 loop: CASSLEGSDTQYF. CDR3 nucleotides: TGCGCCAGCAGCTTGGAGGGGTCGGATACGCAGTATTTT. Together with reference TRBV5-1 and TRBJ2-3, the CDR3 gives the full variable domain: KAGVTQTPRYLIKTRGQQVTLSCSPISGHRSVSWYQQTPGQGLQFLFEYFSETQRNKGNFPGRFSGRQFSNSRSEMNVSTLELGDSALYLCASSLEGSDTQYFGPGTRLTVL.

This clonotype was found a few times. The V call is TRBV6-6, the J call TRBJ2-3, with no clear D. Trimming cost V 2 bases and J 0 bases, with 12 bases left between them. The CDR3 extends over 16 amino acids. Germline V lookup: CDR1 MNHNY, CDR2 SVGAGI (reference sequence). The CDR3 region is CASSYTGRTSTDTQYF. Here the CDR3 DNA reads TGTGCCAGCAGTTACACCGGACGTACAAGCACAGATACGCAGTATTTT.

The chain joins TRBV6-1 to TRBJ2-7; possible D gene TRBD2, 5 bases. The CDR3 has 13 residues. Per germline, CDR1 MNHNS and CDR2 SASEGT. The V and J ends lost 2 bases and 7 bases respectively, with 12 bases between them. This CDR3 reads CASSETPWREQYF. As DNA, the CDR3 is TGTGCCAGCAGTGAAACGCCCTGGAGGGAGCAGTACTTC.

This CDR3 reads CASRTLPPGGTSTDTQYF. The DNA for the CDR3 is TGTGCCAGCAGAACCCTGCCCCCGGGGGGGACTAGCACAGATACGCAGTATTTT. The genes are TRBV27 and TRBJ2-3, with 8 positions matching TRBD2. Trimming took 6 bases from V and 0 from J; bases not matched to a gene: 14. This CDR3 has 18 residues. Germline-derived CDR1 and CDR2 are MNHEY and SMNVEV (reference sequence).

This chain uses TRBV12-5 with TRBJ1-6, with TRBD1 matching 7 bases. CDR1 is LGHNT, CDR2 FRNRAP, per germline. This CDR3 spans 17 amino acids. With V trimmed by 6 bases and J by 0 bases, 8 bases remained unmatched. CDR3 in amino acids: CASGPGTESSYNSPLHF. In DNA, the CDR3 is TGTGCTAGTGGCCCGGGGACAGAGAGCTCCTATAATTCACCCCTCCACTTT.

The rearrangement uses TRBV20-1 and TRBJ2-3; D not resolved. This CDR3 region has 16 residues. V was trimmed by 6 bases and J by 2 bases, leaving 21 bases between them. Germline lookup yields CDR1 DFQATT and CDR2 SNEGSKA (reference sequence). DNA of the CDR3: TGCAGTGCAACACCCGGGTCAATCATTTCCACAGATACGCAGTATTTT. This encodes CSATPGSIISTDTQYF.

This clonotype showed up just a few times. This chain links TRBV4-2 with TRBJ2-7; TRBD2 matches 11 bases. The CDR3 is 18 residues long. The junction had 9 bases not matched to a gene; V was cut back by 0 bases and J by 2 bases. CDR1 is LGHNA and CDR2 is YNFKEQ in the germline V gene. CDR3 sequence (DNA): TGTGCCAGCAGCCAAGAATCTCGGGGTAGCGGGAGGGCCTACGAGCAGTACTTC. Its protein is CASSQESRGSGRAYEQYF.

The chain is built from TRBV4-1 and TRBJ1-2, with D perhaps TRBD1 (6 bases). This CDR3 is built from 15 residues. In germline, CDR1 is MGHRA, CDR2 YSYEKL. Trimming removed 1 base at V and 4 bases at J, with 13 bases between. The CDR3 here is CASSQVFGQLYGYTF. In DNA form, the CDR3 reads TGCGCCAGCAGCCAAGTGTTCGGACAGCTCTATGGCTACACCTTC.

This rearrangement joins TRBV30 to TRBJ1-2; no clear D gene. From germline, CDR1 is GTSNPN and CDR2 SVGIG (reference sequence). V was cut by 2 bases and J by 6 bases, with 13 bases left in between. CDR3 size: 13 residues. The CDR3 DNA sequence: TGTGCCTGGAGTCCCGAGTTAGGGCATGGCTACACCTTC. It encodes CAWSPELGHGYTF.

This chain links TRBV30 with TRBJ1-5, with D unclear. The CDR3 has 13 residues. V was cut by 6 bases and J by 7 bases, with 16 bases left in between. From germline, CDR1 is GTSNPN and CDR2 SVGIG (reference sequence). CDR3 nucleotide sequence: TGTGCCTGCGCAAGTGGGTTTGGACAGCCCCAGCATTTT. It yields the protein CACASGFGQPQHF.

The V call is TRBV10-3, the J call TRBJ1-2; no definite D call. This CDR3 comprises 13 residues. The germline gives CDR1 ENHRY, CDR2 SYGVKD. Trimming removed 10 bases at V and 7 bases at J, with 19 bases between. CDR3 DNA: TGTGCCACCCGACTCCGGGAATCCAGTGGCTACACCTTC. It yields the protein CATRLRESSGYTF.